The 19 T cell receptor beta chains in this list originate from one sample, sequenced in a study of response to subunit inactivated influenza vaccine (dated by TCRdb to about 2018). Per the publication, the time point label means: 40 to 45 days after influenza vaccine administration. The method was RT-PCR. Sequencing instrument: Illumina HiSeq 2500. TCRdb trimmed the raw reads at Q25, called clones with MiXCR and kept productive beta chains. CDR3 protein duplicates are merged, each entry listing the most common genes and DNA. Within this sample are over 400,000 distinct CDR3 sequences, with around 9.9% of them counted one time only. The ten biggest clones cover 9.5% to 15% of the sample. The material was PBMCs from blood, obtained 45 days after vaccination. Receptor source: a man aged 45-65 years who received an inactivated influenza vaccine. Donor details come from another sample of the same person, matched by shared clones.

This clonotype was detected many times. The chain carries TRBV20-1 and TRBJ1-4, with 9 bases fitting TRBD1. This CDR3 contains 12 residues. V lost 5 bases and J lost 7; bases outside the gene matches: 2. Germline V gene data show CDR1 as DFQATT and CDR2 as SNEGSKA (reference sequence). DNA for the CDR3: TGCAGTGCTGGACAGGGGAGTGAAAAACTGTTTTTT. Translation gives CSAGQGSEKLFF.

J is TRBJ2-5 and V is TRBV20-1, with D unclear. The V gene lost 6 bases and the J gene lost 0 bases, with 11 bases spanning the gap. CDR1 and CDR2 from the germline V gene are DFQATT and SNEGSKA (reference sequence). This CDR3 contains 13 residues. DNA for the CDR3: TGCAGTGCCAGGCCTCCAGACCAAGAGACCCAGTACTTC. It encodes CSARPPDQETQYF.

There are many counts of this clonotype. The V gene is TRBV10-2, the J gene TRBJ2-3; 12 bases align to TRBD1. CDR3 length: 18 residues. V lost 5 bases, J lost 3 bases, and 12 bases stayed unmatched. Germline values: CDR1 WSHSY, CDR2 SAAADI. The DNA for the CDR3 is TGCGCCAGCAGTCGAGGGACAGGGGGCGGGGAGAGGACAGATACGCAGTATTTT. It specifies CASSRGTGGGERTDTQYF.

This clonotype was counted ten times or more. This chain joins TRBV4-2 and TRBJ2-1; D might be TRBD2 (6 bases). Per the germline V gene, CDR1 is LGHNA and CDR2 is YNFKEQ. This CDR3 comprises 17 residues. V was trimmed by 0 bases and J by 0 bases, leaving 12 bases between them. The CDR3 nucleotides are TGTGCCAGCAGCCAAGATGGTCGGGGGAGCTCCTACAATGAGCAGTTCTTC. This sequence encodes CASSQDGRGSSYNEQFF.

This clonotype was picked up a small number of times. CDR3 in DNA: TGCGCCAGCGGGCAACAGAGGAGCGGTCCCTACAATGAGCAGTTCTTC. Its protein product is CASGQQRSGPYNEQFF. The chain recombines TRBV5-1 with TRBJ2-1, with TRBD2 as a possible D gene (5 bases). Per germline, CDR1 SGHRS and CDR2 YFSETQ. This CDR3 region has 16 residues. The V end lost 7 bases, the J end lost 2 bases, and 19 bases lay between the germline ends.

In this sample, this clonotype turned up many times. The chain employs TRBV20-1 and TRBJ2-7; 9 positions agree with TRBD2. CDR3 size: 14 residues. Trimming took 6 bases from V and 5 from J; bases not matched to a gene: 11. Per germline, CDR1 DFQATT and CDR2 SNEGSKA (reference sequence). CDR3 sequence reads: CSAREVAGAHEQYF. CDR3 DNA sequence: TGCAGTGCCAGGGAGGTAGCGGGAGCACACGAGCAGTACTTC.

The chain combines TRBV20-1 with TRBJ1-1, with D possibly being TRBD1 (5 bases). CDR1 is DFQATT and CDR2 is SNEGSKA in the germline V gene (reference sequence). V lost 5 bases and J 0 bases, leaving 13 bases between the germline ends. This CDR3 comprises 14 residues. The CDR3 nucleotides are TGCAGTGCTTCTGGGGACTTCCTGAACACTGAAGCTTTCTTT. Residues: CSASGDFLNTEAFF.

This clonotype was observed a few times. The J gene is TRBJ2-2, the V gene TRBV24-1, with 7 bases aligning to TRBD2. V gave up 5 bases and J gave up 6 bases; unmatched junction bases: 11. CDR3 size: 16 residues. The germline CDR1 and CDR2 sequences are KGHDR and SFDVKD. The CDR3 spells CATSAPGRAGAGELFF. DNA for the CDR3: TGTGCCACCAGTGCCCCGGGGAGGGCGGGAGCCGGGGAGCTGTTTTTT.

This clonotype was recorded a few times. The V call is TRBV29-1, the J call TRBJ2-3; D remains unclear. There are 14 residues in the CDR3. Germline V gene lookup returns CDR1 SQVTM and CDR2 ANQGSEA. V lost 6 bases and J 3 bases, leaving 16 bases between the germline ends. CDR3 in amino acids: CSVRLTTTTDTQYF. CDR3 DNA sequence: TGCAGCGTCCGCCTAACTACTACAACAGATACGCAGTATTTT.

Many counts were recorded for this clonotype. The rearrangement links TRBV20-1 to TRBJ2-2; no definite D call. The V end was cut by 0 bases, the J end by 4 bases, with 6 bases between. The CDR3 is 13 amino acids. In germline, CDR1 is DFQATT, CDR2 SNEGSKA (reference sequence). This chain's CDR3 is CSARDPLTGELFF. The CDR3 coding sequence is TGCAGTGCTAGAGATCCCCTCACCGGGGAGCTGTTTTTT.

This clonotype was counted a few times. The chain couples TRBV5-1 to TRBJ2-1; 8 bases line up with TRBD2. Germline CDR1 reads SGHRS; CDR2 reads YFSETQ. J lost 8 bases, V lost 4 bases, and 11 bases had no gene match. The CDR3 has 15 amino acids. This CDR3 reads CASSRLVGGADEQFF. The CDR3 DNA follows: TGCGCCAGCAGCCGTCTGGTCGGGGGGGCGGATGAGCAGTTCTTC. The entire variable domain, with the rest obtained from reference TRBV5-1 and TRBJ2-1, is as follows: KAGVTQTPRYLIKTRGQQVTLSCSPISGHRSVSWYQQTPGQGLQFLFEYFSETQRNKGNFPGRFSGRQFSNSRSEMNVSTLELGDSALYLCASSRLVGGADEQFFGPGTRLTVL.

With respect to this clonotype: The junction shows a germline mismatch at one end, possibly a read error. The V call is TRBV4-2, the J call TRBJ2-1; 9 bases line up with TRBD1. Germline V CDR1 and CDR2: LGHNA, YNFKEQ. This CDR3 has 17 residues. In DNA form, the CDR3 reads TGTGCCAGCAGCCAAGGGGACAGGGAACATCCTTACAAGGAGCAGTTCTTC. Translating it yields CASSQGDREHPYKEQFF.

The V call is TRBV28, the J call TRBJ1-4; weak D call: TRBD1 (6 bases). The ends were cut back, 6 bases at V and 3 bases at J, with 14 bases in the middle. Germline V gene sequence: CDR1 MDHEN, CDR2 SYDVKM. This CDR3 has 15 residues. The CDR3 coding sequence is TGTGCCAGCAGGGAGACAGGATCTTCTAATGAAAAACTGTTTTTT. This sequence encodes CASRETGSSNEKLFF.

The chain couples TRBV5-5 to TRBJ2-2; possible D gene TRBD2, 6 bases. The CDR3 covers 17 residues. From germline, CDR1 is SGHKS and CDR2 YYEKEE (reference sequence). Trimming took 1 base from V and 2 from J, leaving 15 bases between them. The CDR3 region has the DNA TGTGCCAGCAGCTTGATGTGGTTGGGGACTAACACCGGGGAGCTGTTTTTT. Its protein is CASSLMWLGTNTGELFF.

This clonotype was seen a handful of times. CDR3 in amino acids: CASTQEPSTDTQYF. CDR3 nucleotides: TGTGCCAGCACACAGGAGCCTAGCACAGATACGCAGTATTTT. V and J are TRBV6-1 and TRBJ2-3, with D maybe TRBD1 (5 bases). With 7 bases removed from V and 0 bases from J, the gap between germline ends came to 11 bases. This CDR3 region has 14 residues. Germline values: CDR1 MNHNS, CDR2 SASEGT.

This clonotype was detected only a few times. The rearrangement uses TRBV6-1 and TRBJ2-3, with TRBD2 matching 9 bases. Germline-derived CDR1 and CDR2 are MNHNS and SASEGT. Trimming removed 7 bases from V and 9 bases from J; junction bases left unmatched: 11. The CDR3 length is 14 residues. The CDR3 sequence is CASTGTSPSGTQYF. The DNA of the CDR3 is TGTGCCAGCACCGGGACTAGCCCGTCGGGGACGCAGTATTTT.

In its sample, this clonotype was seen a few times. This sequence joins TRBV7-8 and TRBJ2-7, with D possibly matching TRBD2 (6 bases). Trimming stripped 2 bases from V and 7 bases from J, with 21 bases between. The CDR3 has 16 amino acids. The germline CDR1 and CDR2 sequences are SGHVS and FQNEAQ. The CDR3 nucleotides are TGTGCCAGCAGCTTATCGGGCGCTAGCGAGGGTAGGGAGCAGTACTTC. It specifies CASSLSGASEGREQYF.

This clonotype was counted only a few times. This rearrangement joins TRBV12-3 or TRBV12-4 to TRBJ2-5; TRBD1 matches 9 bases. V lost 8 bases to trimming and J lost 3 bases; unmatched junction nucleotides: 7. CDR3 length equals 14 residues. CDR3 nucleotide sequence: TGTGCCAGCGTTCACCGGGACAGGGAAGAGACCCAGTACTTC. It codes for CASVHRDREETQYF.

The rearrangement joins TRBV7-2 to TRBJ2-7; D might be TRBD1 (6 bases). Germline values: CDR1 SGHTA, CDR2 FQGNSA. Trimming removed 2 bases at V and 6 bases at J, with 11 bases between. The CDR3 extends over 13 amino acids. CDR3: CASSLKSRGEQYF. In DNA, the CDR3 is TGTGCCAGCAGCTTAAAGTCCAGGGGCGAGCAGTACTTC.